This entry features one T cell receptor (beta chain) sequence. This clone was observed a single time. Its antigen has not been determined. No base quality information exists; no much larger clone differs at one position. The immunoSEQ hsTCRB v3.0 assay was used at survey level resolution to sequence the TRB variable region. The targeted TRB sequencing depth was roughly 40,000-55,000 T-cell genomes per sample. TRB libraries were pooled and sequenced on an Illumina MiSeq using a v3 150-cycle kit. The source study handled its data this way. Analysis of repertoires was carried out in R inside a reproducible Nextflow workflow spanning QC, data transformation and analysis. LymphoSeq2, an R package for exploring AIRR-Seq data, was used to implement custom analyses. Several samples yielding fewer than 5000 total TRB sequences were excluded, leaving more than 150 analyzed HIV repertoires. Among the 188 retained HIV repertoires, about 57 were collected before ART initiation and some 130 were collected after ART initiation. Each repertoire was downsampled to 5000 TRB nucleotide sequences, and summary statistics were averaged across 100 downsampling iterations. Only TRB sequences with CDR3 regions of at least seven amino acids were retained for analysis. Diversity was assessed using a clonality score derived from Shannon entropy and using the Gini coefficient. In the repertoire networks, any two of the top 5000 CDR3 amino acid sequences were connected whenever the two sequences differed by an edit distance of one. Antigen specificity groups and MHC restriction were predicted for TRB CDR3 amino acid sequences with GLIPH2. CDR3 amino acid sequences were matched against VDJdb and McPAS-TCR to flag known CMV, EBV, HIV or tissue antigen associations. Pre-ART, post-ART and control groups were compared with Wilcoxon signed-rank tests and Holm-Bonferroni correction. The source is immuneACCESS, and TCRdb retained only in-frame sequences with V and J called. Part of the clones is not carried over; for the studies checked, unresolved V genes explain less than half of this, and the remainder is unexplained. For V, J and clone size, that table is used; D and trimming come from the DNA. The sample table holds 48,000 or so clones, of which around four fifths were seen once. The ten largest clones capture around 3% of the sample.

Its CDR3 holds 13 amino acids, cysteine through phenylalanine. Just the 39-base CDR3 DNA is kept, in frame starting at base 1. The germline V gene sets CDR1 to LGHNT and CDR2 to FRNRAP. V is clipped by 0 bases and J by 2 bases, and the sequence between their germline boundaries is 5 bases long. These data originate in a study of long-term antiretroviral therapy in people with HIV (dated by TCRdb to between 2022 and 2023). Study-level background: The earliest samples were collected roughly a decade before the 2015 WHO recommendation for immediate ART, at a time when ART was usually postponed until CD4 counts fell. From a few dozen adults with confirmed HIV infection, the cohort provided approximately 210 cryopreserved PBMC samples, gathered serially across a mean of around 6 years (range 1-12). Whether ART initiation and durable HIV suppression were associated with changes in peripheral blood TRB repertoire composition and diversity was tested in a retrospective serial study. No cross-contamination during QIAcube processing turned up in test extractions that ran a monoclonal T-cell line alongside 25 to 35 polyclonal samples. About 35% of the 30 participants with HIV were female. Results the study describes overall, beyond this receptor: Samples dated from 2004 to 2017, and the ART regimens used may be less effective than current ones. Since PBMC availability was limited, sequencing covered only the TCR beta chain, with no alpha chain pairing. HIV repertoires had narrower CDR3 length ranges than controls, and the network structure suggested an antigen-experienced repertoire that shifted only slightly toward naive after ART. A significant increase in TRB diversity was found to be associated with ART initiation, although TRB diversity was observed to remain significantly below that of transplant donor controls even after long-term ART. Inferences about post-ART repertoire changes are limited because no data were available on ART adherence, viral resistance or therapy changes. Unsorted PBMC were profiled instead of sorted CD4+ and CD8+ T cells because pre-ART samples had limited cell numbers. Expanded TRB clones identified before ART initiation dominated the repertoire across all time points, though the dominance fluctuated and decreased in many PLHIV after ART.

Participants were included only if at least one PBMC sample before ART initiation and at least two post-ART samples were available. All participants with HIV were treated in the United States of America. Before DNA extraction, cryopreserved samples of about 1-11 million PBMC were thawed and then washed. At the time of the earliest PBMC sample, participants with HIV were aged between 23 and 54 years. PBMC samples were contributed by each participant from 1-4 timepoints before ART initiation and 2-8 timepoints after ART initiation, with a median of 7 samples. Serial HIV viral load, CD4+ T-cell count, ART history and demographic data were obtained for every participant. Genomic DNA was extracted from unsorted PBMC with a Qiagen kit on a QIAcube, processed in batches of 12 samples.

The specimen comprised unsorted PBMCs, sampled 0.8 years after starting antiretroviral therapy. This sequence uses TRBV12-5 and TRBJ2-7, with the D gene not clear enough to name. The origin of this receptor is a woman between 18 and 29 years old with HIV. In nucleotides, the sequence is TGTGCTAGTGGTTTGGTCCCCGCCTACGAGCAGTACTTC. Its protein reads: CASGLVPAYEQYF. Where the CDR3 stops, the reference TRBV12-5 and TRBJ2-7 genes take over; the full variable domain is DARVTQTPRHKVTEMGQEVTMRCQPILGHNTVFWYRQTMMQGLELLAYFRNRAPLDDSGMPKDRFSAEMPDATLATLKIQPSEPRDSAVYFCASGLVPAYEQYFGPGTRLTVT.